What follows are 5 T cell receptor beta chains derived from one specimen sequenced in a study of T cells in Graves' hyperthyroidism and ophthalmopathy. The CDR3 regions of TCR beta were amplified from RNA transcripts. Using the HTBI primer set, a first-round RT-PCR was run on the TCR CDR3. One entry per CDR3 protein, called by TCRdb with MiXCR from the multiplex PCR reads. The sample lists about 59,000 distinct CDR3 sequences; approximately 57% were seen once. The sample was blood. All receptors come from a woman aged 55-75 years with Graves' ophthalmopathy.

The rearrangement uses TRBV12-3 or TRBV12-4 and TRBJ2-5; unclear D gene. The CDR3 spans 13 residues. Trimming took off 5 bases at V and 6 bases at J, with 13 bases between the two ends. The CDR3 DNA follows: TGTGCCAGCAGTCACGGCGTCGGACAGACCCAGTACTTC. Protein product: CASSHGVGQTQYF.

This clonotype showed up many times. The CDR3 nucleotides read TGTGCCAGCAGCCCTGGTACTAGCGGGGGGGCCGGGGAGACCCAGTACTTC. Protein: CASSPGTSGGAGETQYF. This chain uses TRBV4-2 with TRBJ2-5; 13 bases map to TRBD2. The length of the CDR3 is 17 residues. In germline, CDR1 is LGHNA, CDR2 YNFKEQ. Trimming cost V 4 bases and J 5 bases; bases outside gene matches: 10.

This clonotype was counted at least ten times. V gene TRBV15 combines with J gene TRBJ2-5, with a tentative D call TRBD2 (6 bases). Germline loops: CDR1 LNHNV, CDR2 YYDKDF (reference sequence). Trimming removed 8 bases from V and 5 bases from J, with 15 bases in between. The CDR3 sequence is 13 residues long. The CDR3 nucleotides read TGTGCCACCTCGTGGGGGGTCGATGAGACCCAGTACTTC. This translates into CATSWGVDETQYF.

A few counts support this clonotype. This chain uses TRBV5-1 with TRBJ1-2; 9 nucleotides align to TRBD1. V lost 0 bases and J lost 5; bases outside the gene matches: 5. Germline CDR1 SGHRS, CDR2 YFSETQ. The CDR3 extends over 15 amino acids. The CDR3 DNA reads TGCGCCAGCAGCTTGGGTCGGACAGGGGCGTATGGCTACACCTTC. Translation gives CASSLGRTGAYGYTF.

The V call is TRBV9, the J call TRBJ2-3, with D hard to call. V was clipped by 0 bases and J by 5 bases, with 7 bases between them. Germline CDR1 SGDLS, CDR2 YYNGEE. The CDR3 has 13 residues. The CDR3 reads CASSVDGKDTQYF. The CDR3 bases are TGTGCCAGCAGCGTAGATGGGAAAGATACGCAGTATTTT. The variable domain in full, completed from reference TRBV9 and TRBJ2-3, reads DSGVTQTPKHLITATGQRVTLRCSPRSGDLSVYWYQQSLDQGLQFLIQYYNGEERAKGNILERFSAQQFPDLHSELNLSSLELGDSALYFCASSVDGKDTQYFGPGTRLTVL.